This T cell receptor (beta chain) comes out of a study (dated by TCRdb to between 2014 and 2016). Background on the whole study: The study set out to test whether tumor-infiltrating Tregs in breast cancer get recruited from blood Tregs or are instead converted in situ from other CD4+ T cell subsets.

Findings and caveats that apply to the study as a whole: Rather than covering whole repertoires, validation in the larger cohort was restricted to a single TCR beta V-J rearrangement. Tumor-infiltrating Treg TCR alpha and beta sequences overlapped most with tumor naive CD4+ T cells, then with blood naive CD4+ T cells. In terms of TCR gene usage, tumor memory CD4+ T cells clustered together with blood and lymph node memory CD4+ cells, as well as with lymph node naive CD4+ cells.

This clonotype occurred a few times. No antigen is known for it. Base-call qualities are not available, and no considerably larger clone is one nucleotide away. Full-length TCR variable regions were amplified by 5' RACE PCR with constant-region reverse primers, and semi-nested PCR with Nested Universal Primer A was subsequently performed. The ReliaPrep RNA Cell Miniprep System was used to extract total RNA, which was then reverse transcribed into 5'RACE-ready cDNA with the SMARTer RACE 5'/3' Kit. Multiplex adaptors were used to barcode full-length TCR alpha and beta libraries, and the barcoded libraries were sequenced on an Illumina MiSeq. The published analysis was carried out like this. For each of nine subset-tissue groups, sequencing data from the five patients were pooled, and the groups were compared by unsupervised clustering of TCR gene usage. The Morisita-Horn index, with shared sequences weighted by their contribution to each repertoire, was used to calculate repertoire similarity. In-frame beta chains were kept once TCRdb had trimmed the public reads at Q25 with fastp and called clones with MiXCR. A single entry per CDR3 protein holds the most common genes and DNA from its merged rows. V and J calls and clone size were set by TCRdb, not the authors. This sample comprises roughly 56,000 distinct CDR3 sequences, nearly 30% of them detected only once. About 2.3% of the sample goes to the ten largest clones.

The trim is 2 bases for V and 1 base for J, with a gap of 9 bases between the germline ends. Its CDR3 holds 15 amino acids, cysteine through phenylalanine. Just CDR3 DNA is preserved here, 45 bases in frame from base 1. CDR1 and CDR2 (SGHDT, YYEEEE) derive from the germline V gene. Naive CD4+ T cells were purified with the Miltenyi Naive CD4+ T Cell Isolation kit, with Tregs depleted using CD25 microbeads. Tregs, naive and memory CD4+ T cells from tumor, blood and ipsilateral draining lymph nodes of five breast cancer patients underwent full-length TCR alpha and beta sequencing. Tumor tissue, along with lymph nodes from ipsilateral axillary dissection, was perfused with PBS, minced, and then digested using collagenase I and hyaluronidase. FACS confirmed that the sorted cell populations were more than 90% pure.

This receptor was identified in a female donor with breast cancer. The sequencing input was tumor-infiltrating naive CD4+ T cells sorted from the breast tumor. Taken with the paper, the label for cell subset or site translates to: naive CD4+ T cells, CD4+CD45RA+CD25-. Recombination joined TRBV5-6 with TRBJ2-2; the D segment cannot be called with confidence. The CDR3 protein: CASSFPGVNTGELFF. The DNA reads TGTGCCAGCAGCTTCCCAGGAGTGAACACCGGGGAGCTGTTTTTT.